This T cell receptor beta chain was obtained from a study of T cell repertoires in cytomegalovirus infection. Study summary: Shared public TCR beta signatures pointed to both CMV infection and a matching HLA type.

About this clonotype: Its antigen is unknown.

TCRdb recomputed calls from the reads with MiXCR, one row per CDR3 protein. This sample has 650,000 to 900,000 distinct CDR3 sequences; roughly 28% occur once, and the top ten carry over 10%. V lost 6 bases and J lost 7, with 19 bases in between. This CDR3 comprises 14 residues. The germline CDR1 and CDR2 sequences are SQVTM and ANQGSEA. Study-wide results and limits: Clonotypes of TCR beta that were HLA-C-restricted and CMV-specific dominated the ex vivo response.

This TCR derives from a human donor in good health (CMV status not recorded). Some clones in this sample may be carry-over from other donors' samples. This specimen was cultured CD8+ T cells from PBMCs, taken from culture after CMV antigen stimulation. The chain recombines TRBV29-1 with TRBJ2-1; D might be TRBD1 or TRBD2, each matching 5 bases. The CDR3 protein is CSVPPGPRVNEQFF. The CDR3 coding sequence is TGCAGCGTGCCTCCGGGACCTCGGGTGAATGAGCAGTTCTTC.